This TCR beta chain was observed in a study of cytomegalovirus exposure and HLA in healthy donors. Trimming removed 1 base at V and 3 bases at J, with 17 bases between. CDR3 size: 17 residues. CDR1 SGHTA and CDR2 FQGNSA come from the germline V gene. The PCR contained 60 Vbeta and 13 Jbeta primers. Profiled with immunoSEQ multiplex PCR; TCRdb holds only in-frame clones, not every one. This repertoire includes about 140,000 clones. Sequencing was done on a sample of PBMCs. The chain is built from TRBV7-2 and TRBJ2-3; maybe TRBD2 (6 bases). This TCR came from a man in his forties in good health and CMV-seronegative. The CDR3 sequence: CASSLDLLLGRTDTQYF. For the CDR3, the DNA is TGTGCCAGCAGCTTAGATCTGCTTTTAGGGAGGACAGATACGCAGTATTTT.